This T cell receptor (beta chain) was sequenced for a study of blood T cell repertoires in COVID-19. The wider study: Acute and convalescent COVID-19 specimens originated in the United States, Italy and Spain. PBMCs, B-cell-depleted T cells, or T cells were the source of the cDNA or gDNA that made up the material.

Per the original data handling: Nucleated cell number was recorded as an estimate derived from reference gene primer amplification. The protocol was immunoSEQ multiplex PCR, while the TCRdb copy is restricted to in-frame clones and leaves out a portion. The V and J calls and clone size were taken over from that table, and D and trimming were inferred from the DNA. The sample yields about 280,000 clones, roughly 90% seen once. This CDR3 has 15 residues. The V segment lost 6 bases and the J segment 2 bases; nucleotides outside the gene matches: 6. Germline assignment: CDR1 MNHEY and CDR2 SVGAGI. The TCR sequence derives from a woman aged 25 to 39 with active or convalescent COVID-19. The source material was peripheral blood. The gene calls are TRBV6-5 and TRBJ1-5; 8 nucleotides match TRBD1. The CDR3, as DNA: TGTGCCAGCAGGGAGAGGACAGGGCGCAATCAGCCCCAGCATTTT. Protein sequence: CASRERTGRNQPQHF.